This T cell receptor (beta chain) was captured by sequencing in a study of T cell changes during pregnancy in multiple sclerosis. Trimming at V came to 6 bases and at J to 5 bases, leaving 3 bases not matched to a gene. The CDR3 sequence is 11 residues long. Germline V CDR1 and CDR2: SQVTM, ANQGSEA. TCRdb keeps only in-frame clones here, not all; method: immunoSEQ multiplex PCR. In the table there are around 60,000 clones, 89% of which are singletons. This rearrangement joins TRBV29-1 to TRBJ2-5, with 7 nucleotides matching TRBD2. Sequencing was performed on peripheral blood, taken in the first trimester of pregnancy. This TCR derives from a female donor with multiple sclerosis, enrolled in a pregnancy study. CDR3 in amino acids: CSVGGGETQYF. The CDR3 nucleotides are TGCAGCGTGGGGGGAGGGGAGACCCAGTACTTC. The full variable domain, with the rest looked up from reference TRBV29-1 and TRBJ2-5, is SAVISQKPSRDICQRGTSLTIQCQVDSQVTMMFWYRQQPGQSLTLIATANQGSEATYESGFVIDKFPISRPNLTFSTLTVSNMSPEDSSIYLCSVGGGETQYFGPGTRLLVL.